This entry lists 2 T cell receptor beta chains sequenced from one sample in a study of human T cells and chemical hapten exposure. Time point meaning: pre-sensitization, week 0. The sample's treatment: therapeutic diphenylcyclopropenone sensitization with weekly scalp DPC. TCRdb independently ran MiXCR on the RACE reads; one entry per CDR3 protein. The repertoire has roughly 110,000 distinct CDR3 sequences, more than 10% of them found once; the top ten carry over 1.5%. The specimen was whole blood, collected in connection with sensitization to the hapten diphenylcyclopropenone (DPC). These receptors came from a woman between 50 and 59 years old with alopecia areata. Some clones in this sample may be carry-over from other donors' samples.

This sequence joins TRBV28 and TRBJ1-1; D possibly corresponds to TRBD1 (5 bases). This CDR3 has 14 residues. Germline assignment: CDR1 MDHEN and CDR2 SYDVKM. V lost 2 bases to trimming and J lost 4 bases, with 11 bases between them. CDR3 region: CASSLRGQGTEAFF. The DNA for the CDR3 is TGTGCCAGCAGTTTAAGAGGTCAGGGCACTGAAGCTTTCTTT.

This clonotype was counted only a few times. This chain uses TRBV5-1 with TRBJ2-3; D is possibly TRBD2 (6 bases). V was shortened by 3 bases and J by 3 bases, with 11 bases between the two germline ends. The CDR3 runs to 14 residues. CDR1 and CDR2 (germline): SGHRS, YFSETQ. CDR3 amino acids: CASSSGDGTDTQYF. CDR3 DNA: TGCGCCAGCAGCTCGGGGGATGGAACAGATACGCAGTATTTT. Full variable domain (outside the CDR3, taken from reference TRBV5-1 and TRBJ2-3): KAGVTQTPRYLIKTRGQQVTLSCSPISGHRSVSWYQQTPGQGLQFLFEYFSETQRNKGNFPGRFSGRQFSNSRSEMNVSTLELGDSALYLCASSSGDGTDTQYFGPGTRLTVL.